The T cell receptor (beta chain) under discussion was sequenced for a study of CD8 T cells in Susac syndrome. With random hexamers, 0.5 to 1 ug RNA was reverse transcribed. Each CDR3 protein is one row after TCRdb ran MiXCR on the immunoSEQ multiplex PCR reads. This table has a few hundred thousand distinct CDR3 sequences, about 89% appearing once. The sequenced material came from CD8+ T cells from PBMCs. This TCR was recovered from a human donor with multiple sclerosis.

CDR3 in amino acids: CASSKMTLPGELFF. CDR3 nucleotide sequence: TGTGCCAGCAGCAAGATGACACTCCCCGGGGAGCTGTTTTTT. The rearrangement links TRBV28 to TRBJ2-2; D is undetermined. Germline values: CDR1 MDHEN, CDR2 SYDVKM. This CDR3 has 14 amino acids. The germline V and J ends were trimmed by 6 bases and 6 bases, with 14 bases remaining between them.